The source of this TCR beta chain is a study of CD8 T cells in Susac syndrome. V gave up 0 bases and J gave up 9 bases, with 4 bases separating them. This CDR3 comprises 11 residues. CDR1 SGHDN and CDR2 FVKESK come from the germline V gene. After extraction with the RNeasy kit, roughly 0.45 to 1 ug of the RNA was reverse transcribed using random hexamers. TCRdb reprocessed the immunoSEQ multiplex PCR reads via MiXCR and lists one record per CDR3 protein. The sample yields 120,000 or so distinct CDR3 sequences, nearly 96% seen once. This clonotype appeared a single time. This clonotype originated in a human donor with Susac syndrome. The chain employs TRBV14 and TRBJ2-3; the D is unclear. The material sequenced was CD4+ T cells from PBMCs. This CDR3 is CASSQELTQYF. CDR3 coding DNA: TGTGCCAGCAGCCAAGAGTTAACGCAGTATTTT.